This T cell receptor beta chain emerged from a study of blood T cell repertoires in COVID-19. V lost 4 bases and J 4 bases, leaving 14 bases between the germline ends. This CDR3 comprises 15 residues. Germline loops: CDR1 SGHRS, CDR2 YFSETQ. Data came from immunoSEQ multiplex PCR; TCRdb stores just in-frame clones and leaves some out. The data contain 100,000 to 150,000 clones, around 76% of them singletons. The chain links TRBV5-1 to TRBJ2-2; D is unclear. The specimen was peripheral blood. This sequence was found in a man in his fifties or sixties with acute or convalescent COVID-19. The CDR3 DNA is TGCGCCAGCAGCGAAAAAACGACTGTCACCGGGGAGCTGTTTTTT. It specifies CASSEKTTVTGELFF.